Below are 20 T cell receptor beta chains sequenced from a single sample in a study of blood T cell repertoires in COVID-19. Profiled with immunoSEQ multiplex PCR; TCRdb holds only in-frame clones, not every one. The table includes hundreds of thousands of clones, about nine tenths detected once. Material for sequencing was peripheral blood. All receptors come from a woman aged 70 to 79 with COVID-19, enrolled during active disease.

The chain combines TRBV7-9 with TRBJ2-3; TRBD1 matches at 9 bases. CDR3 length: 15 residues. Germline V gene sequence: CDR1 SEHNR, CDR2 FQNEAQ (reference sequence). Trimming took 5 bases from V and 2 from J; bases not matched to a gene: 5. CDR3 protein: CASSDRGDFTDTQYF. DNA for the CDR3: TGTGCCAGCAGCGACAGGGGGGACTTCACAGATACGCAGTATTTT.

V is TRBV28 and J is TRBJ1-2; 7 bases are a match to TRBD1. Germline CDR1 and CDR2: MDHEN and SYDVKM. This CDR3 contains 14 residues. J was trimmed by 2 bases and V by 10 bases; bases with no gene match: 10. The CDR3 sequence is CATRDSGMNYGYTF. The CDR3 DNA follows: TGTGCCACCCGGGACAGTGGGATGAACTATGGCTACACCTTC.

CDR3 residues: CASSLVVRTYEQYF. For the CDR3, the DNA is TGTGCCAGCAGCTTAGTAGTCAGGACCTACGAGCAGTACTTC. The chain uses TRBV7-9 and TRBJ2-7; D is ambiguous. Trimming cost V 1 base and J 2 bases, with 9 bases left between them. CDR1 and CDR2 (germline): SEHNR, FQNEAQ (reference sequence). This CDR3 is 14 amino acids long.

V usage is TRBV29-1 and J usage is TRBJ1-5, with D perhaps TRBD1 (6 bases). This CDR3 spans 14 amino acids. CDR1 and CDR2 (germline): SQVTM, ANQGSEA. V was cut by 4 bases and J by 5 bases, with 15 bases left in between. The CDR3 reads CSVVVGAQDQPQHF. The CDR3 DNA follows: TGCAGCGTTGTCGTGGGGGCACAGGATCAGCCCCAGCATTTT.

This clone was picked up one time. The chain couples TRBV29-1 to TRBJ1-1, with a weak D call TRBD1 (6 bases). V shed 2 bases and J shed 7 bases, with 11 bases lying between them. CDR1 is SQVTM and CDR2 is ANQGSEA in the germline V gene. There are 12 residues in the CDR3. In nucleotides, the CDR3 is TGCAGCGTTGAACTAGGGGGGGTTGAAGCTTTCTTT. It yields the protein CSVELGGVEAFF. The full variable domain, with the rest looked up from reference TRBV29-1 and TRBJ1-1, is SAVISQKPSRDICQRGTSLTIQCQVDSQVTMMFWYRQQPGQSLTLIATANQGSEATYESGFVIDKFPISRPNLTFSTLTVSNMSPEDSSIYLCSVELGGVEAFFGQGTRLTVV.

The rearrangement links TRBV5-6 to TRBJ1-6; 7 nucleotides line up with TRBD1. The ends lost 4 bases at V and 0 bases at J; junction bases unmatched: 7. This CDR3 region has 17 residues. Germline V lookup: CDR1 SGHDT, CDR2 YYEEEE. CDR3 bases: TGTGCCAGCAGCCGGACAGGCCTAAGCTCCTATAATTCACCCCTCCACTTT. Translation gives CASSRTGLSSYNSPLHF.

The rearrangement links TRBV27 to TRBJ1-1; D call uncertain. Germline values: CDR1 MNHEY, CDR2 SMNVEV (reference sequence). Trimming pared 3 bases from V and 5 bases from J, leaving 16 bases between. The CDR3 is made up of 15 amino acids. The CDR3 here is CASSFKEGRRTEAFF. The DNA for the CDR3 is TGTGCCAGCAGTTTTAAGGAGGGTAGAAGGACTGAAGCTTTCTTT.

The J gene is TRBJ2-1, the V gene TRBV4-1; 8 nucleotides agree with TRBD2. With V trimmed by 3 bases and J by 2 bases, 9 bases remained unmatched. The CDR3 sequence is 17 residues long. Germline V gene sequence: CDR1 MGHRA, CDR2 YSYEKL. The CDR3 bases are TGCGCCAGCAGCCATCGCAGCCCGGGACTAGCCTACAATGAGCAGTTCTTC. Translated: CASSHRSPGLAYNEQFF.

V is TRBV30 and J is TRBJ1-1; a weak D match, TRBD1 (5 bases). V lost 4 bases, J lost 4 bases, and 13 bases lay in between. This CDR3 has 13 amino acids. Looked up from germline, CDR1 is GTSNPN and CDR2 is SVGIG (reference sequence). CDR3 DNA: TGTGCCTGGAAAGGGCAGGGTTTCACTGAAGCTTTCTTT. Translated: CAWKGQGFTEAFF.

Worth noting for this clone: The sample holds other DNA sequences that translate to the same CDR3. The chain carries TRBV5-1 and TRBJ2-1; 10 nucleotides line up with TRBD2. With 4 bases clipped from V and 0 bases from J, the junction kept 1 base outside the gene matches. The CDR3 is 15 amino acids. Germline V gene sequence: CDR1 SGHRS, CDR2 YFSETQ. CDR3 nucleotides: TGCGCCAGCAGCCTAGCGGGGGACTCCTACAATGAGCAGTTCTTC. As protein: CASSLAGDSYNEQFF.

This CDR3 is CASSWGPRAGYTF. The CDR3 nucleotides are TGTGCCAGCAGCTGGGGCCCTCGTGCTGGCTACACCTTC. The rearrangement uses TRBV5-8 and TRBJ1-2; TRBD1 is a possible D gene (5 bases). CDR3 length equals 13 residues. Trimming pared 3 bases from V and 7 bases from J, leaving 13 bases between. Germline CDR1 and CDR2: SGHTS and YDEGEE.

This clone turned up a few times. V gene TRBV7-9 combines with J gene TRBJ1-4; 9 bases align to TRBD1. The CDR3 sequence is 14 residues long. CDR1 and CDR2 from the germline V gene are SEHNR and FQNEAQ (reference sequence). V lost 5 bases and J lost 5; bases outside the gene matches: 3. CDR3 bases: TGTGCCAGCAGCCCCGGACAGGGGAATGAAAAACTGTTTTTT. It specifies CASSPGQGNEKLFF.

This clone was seen a single time. This CDR3 reads CASSLGGRGPDTQYF. Here the CDR3 DNA reads TGTGCCAGCAGTTTGGGGGGGCGAGGCCCAGATACGCAGTATTTT. The chain is built from TRBV27 and TRBJ2-3; D might be TRBD2 (7 bases). The CDR3 spans 15 residues. V was clipped by 3 bases and J by 4 bases, with 14 bases between them. CDR1 and CDR2 (germline): MNHEY, SMNVEV (reference sequence).

The chain uses TRBV7-3 and TRBJ2-3, with 7 bases that match TRBD1. The junction had 11 bases not matched to a gene; V was cut back by 6 bases and J by 5 bases. The CDR3 has 15 amino acids. CDR1 is SGHTA and CDR2 is FQGTGA in the germline V gene. This chain's CDR3 is CASSPTGSEGDTQYF. CDR3 DNA: TGTGCCAGCAGTCCGACAGGGTCGGAAGGAGATACGCAGTATTTT.

This clone showed up just a few times. This chain joins TRBV10-1 and TRBJ2-2; possible D gene TRBD1, 6 bases. V was cut by 2 bases and J by 0 bases, with 13 bases left in between. Germline V gives CDR1 WNHNN, CDR2 SYGVQD (reference sequence). The CDR3 is 17 amino acids. The CDR3: CASSEGRGTSNTGELFF. CDR3 DNA: TGCGCCAGCAGTGAGGGTAGGGGGACATCGAACACCGGGGAGCTGTTTTTT.

The chain couples TRBV4-3 to TRBJ2-7; TRBD2 agrees at 10 bases. V shed 4 bases, J shed 3 bases, and the junction held 6 bases outside the gene matches. This CDR3 has 15 residues. Germline-derived CDR1 and CDR2 are LGHNA and YSLEER. The CDR3 sequence is CASSRTLAGGYEQYF. As DNA, the CDR3 is TGCGCCAGCAGCCGGACCTTAGCGGGGGGCTACGAGCAGTACTTC.

This rearrangement joins TRBV12-5 to TRBJ2-5; maybe TRBD2 (5 bases). There are 16 residues in the CDR3. The germline V gene encodes CDR1 LGHNT and CDR2 FRNRAP. Trimming shortened V by 3 bases and J by 2 bases, and 16 bases separated the two germline ends. CDR3 bases: TGTGCTAGTGGTTTTTACCGGACTTTCCCTCAAGAGACCCAGTACTTC. It translates to CASGFYRTFPQETQYF.

The chain is built from TRBV11-2 and TRBJ1-2; TRBD1 matches 10 bases. With V trimmed by 1 base and J by 2 bases, 4 bases remained unmatched. Germline CDR1 is SGHAT and CDR2 is FQNNGV. The CDR3 spans 16 residues. The CDR3 coding sequence is TGTGCCAGCAGCTTAGGAGGACAGGGGGTAAACTATGGCTACACCTTC. Protein sequence: CASSLGGQGVNYGYTF.

This clone has just one count. The genes are TRBV6-6 and TRBJ1-5; D remains unclear. The CDR3 consists of 13 residues. Germline V lookup: CDR1 MNHNY, CDR2 SVGAGI (reference sequence). Trimming removed 2 bases from V and 8 bases from J, with 10 bases in between. As DNA, the CDR3 is TGTGCCAGCAGTTACGGAGTGAGCAAGCCCCAGCATTTT. This translates into CASSYGVSKPQHF.

The rearrangement uses TRBV27 and TRBJ1-5; 11 bases align to TRBD1. Germline trimming cut 7 bases from V and 3 bases from J; bases unmatched to any gene: 5. There are 15 residues in the CDR3. Germline V gene lookup returns CDR1 MNHEY and CDR2 SMNVEV (reference sequence). In DNA, the CDR3 is TGTGCCAGCACCAGGACAGGGGGCTACAATCAGCCCCAGCATTTT. This codes for CASTRTGGYNQPQHF.